This TCR beta chain was recovered during a study of blood T cell repertoires in COVID-19 (dated by TCRdb to 2019 to 2021). As for the study more broadly: Samples from collaborators originated in the United States, Italy and Spain and spanned both the acute and convalescent phases of COVID-19. Where available, HLA class I and class II types were obtained from metadata supplied by the sample provider rather than from assay-based typing. The prospective study material was composed of cDNA or gDNA derived from T cells, B-cell-depleted T cells, or PBMCs. Deeply sampled blood TCRbeta repertoires from subjects exposed to, actively infected with, or recovered from COVID-19 were included in the dataset. The samples were drawn from two sources: the first 160 participants of the ongoing ImmuneRACE study, and some 1,300 subjects contributed by 6 global collaborators. The sample metadata nearly always contained a de-identified subject ID, COVID-19 status, age in years and sex. A freely available public database, intended as a resource for researchers studying the immune response to SARS-CoV-2, is where the repertoires were released. What the authors observed across the whole study: How much clinical and demographic metadata was included differed by source and by participant, and the metadata was provided uncurated.

Details on this clone: The antigen it recognizes is unknown. Base qualities are not at hand, and no much larger clone is one base apart.

The collaborating institutions used their own protocols to collect whole blood in K2EDTA tubes. Collaborator samples were shipped for TCRbeta analysis as frozen whole blood, isolated PBMCs, or DNA extracted from either sample type. Trimming at the junction amounts to 5 bases on V and 7 bases on J, and the germline ends lie 6 bases apart. Counted from cysteine to phenylalanine, this CDR3 has 11 amino acids. CDR3 DNA only is kept here, 33 bases in frame from base 1. Reading the germline V gene gives CDR1 MNHNS and CDR2 SASEGT. TCRbeta CDR3 regions were amplified from genomic DNA using the immunoSEQ Assay, a bias-controlled multiplex PCR. Processing in the source paper ran as follows. The number of nucleated cells in each sample was estimated by amplification of reference gene primers within the assay. To quantify the absolute abundance of each unique TCRbeta CDR3 rearrangement, sequence reads were collapsed and filtered. Productive Simpson clonality was computed per sample as the square root of Simpson's diversity index over productive rearrangements. TCRdb's version of the immuneACCESS table is confined to in-frame rearrangements and falls short of the full clone set. An unresolved V gene accounts for under half of the shortfall where checked; the remainder is of unknown origin. D and trimming come from the DNA, and the V and J calls and clone size come from that table. Recorded for this sample are fewer than 200,000 clones; 84% of them occurred a single time. 11% of the sample is held by the ten biggest clonotypes.

The receptor chain draws on TRBV6-1 and TRBJ2-1; the D gene identity is not certain. The sequenced sample consisted of peripheral blood. The receptor was isolated from a man aged 65 to 79 with active or convalescent COVID-19. The sequence in DNA is TGTGCCAGCAGTTCGCGGAATGAGCAGTTCTTC. It encodes CASSSRNEQFF.